This entry features one T cell receptor (beta chain) sequence. What it recognizes is unknown. One end of the junction does not line up with germline, which may come from a read error. Study-level results: Tumor Treg TCRs overlapped most with tumor naive CD4+ cells.

Per the germline V gene, CDR1 is SGHKS and CDR2 is YYEKEE (reference sequence). The CDR3 length is 13 residues. Semi-nested PCR with Nested Universal Primer A followed constant-region reverse priming of full-length variable regions. MiXCR was run by TCRdb on the 5' RACE reads, yielding one entry per CDR3 protein. The data show about 64,000 distinct CDR3 sequences, roughly 22% seen once. The genes are TRBV5-5 and TRBJ2-1, with D perhaps assigned TRBD1 or TRBD2 (5 bases each). The sequence was obtained from a female donor with breast cancer. Input material: memory CD4+ T cells sorted from a lymph node. The subset here: memory CD4+ T cells, CD4+CD45RO+CD25-. The CDR3 DNA reads as TGTGCCAGCAGCCCCGCTGGGGGTAATGAGCAGTCCTTC. Translated: CASSPAGGNEQSF.